The rows below give T cell receptor beta chains drawn from one sample of a study of shared clonotypes between healthy human individuals. The data were produced by immunoSEQ multiplex PCR, yet TCRdb's version contains in-frame clones alone and is incomplete. The repertoire includes 640,000 or so clones, 72% of them detected once, and about 1.7% sits in the top ten. Sequenced sample: memory CD4+ T cells sorted from blood. The receptors originated from a woman in her thirties in good health. The conserved cysteine and the conserved F or W are not part of the CDR3 here. The size entry is marked missing in some rows and otherwise reads once, few, many or a size class.

j_call | clone_size | v_call | cdr3_aa
TRBJ1-5 | NA | TRBV28 | ASNIQGPQPQH
TRBJ2-2 | few | TRBV20-1 | SAPGTGELF
TRBJ2-7 | few | TRBV6-4 | ASSDSQGESYEQY
TRBJ2-3 | NA | TRBV18 | ASSPRGRTDTQY
TRBJ2-1 | NA | TRBV25-1 | ASSPEGGSLYNEQF
TRBJ2-3 | NA | TRBV6-1 | ASRDFTDTQY
TRBJ2-7 | NA | TRBV5-1 | ASSFSGGESYEQY
TRBJ2-7 | NA | TRBV29-1 | SVTRGGSSGEQY
TRBJ2-3 | NA | TRBV14 | ASSQARGSTDTQY
TRBJ2-2 | many | TRBV5-1 | ASSNAEITGELF
TRBJ2-2 | NA | TRBV27 | ASSSPGQLNTGELF
TRBJ2-1 | NA | TRBV27 | ASSYDRAPHLNEQF
TRBJ2-3 | NA | TRBV12-5 | ASGSGTGTSTDTQY
TRBJ1-3 | once | TRBV30 | AFEGGSGNTIY
TRBJ2-2 | NA | TRBV29-1 | SVEDIIAGELF
TRBJ2-3 | many | TRBV6-6 | ATSKPSDPGTQY
TRBJ1-5 | NA | TRBV19 | ASSIHGGDRYQPQH
TRBJ1-5 | NA | TRBV9 | ASSVGVYQPQH
NA | NA | TRBV4-1 | ASSQAVDSYEQY
TRBJ2-1 | NA | TRBV10-3 | AISAGPLGSYNEQF
TRBJ2-7 | NA | TRBV29-1 | SVRPGQGSFYEQY
TRBJ2-1 | NA | TRBV27 | ASRGGTSGRLLYNEQF
TRBJ2-5 | NA | TRBV10-2 | ASRSGTSGAGETQY
TRBJ1-1 | NA | TRBV6-5 | ASRRQGMINTEAF
TRBJ2-7 | NA | TRBV18 | ASSRPLGGASEQY
TRBJ2-7 | NA | TRBV29-1 | SAGTGTGGEQY
TRBJ2-3 | few | TRBV5-1 | ASSVFSSTDTQY
TRBJ1-1 | NA | TRBV29-1 | SVDDGGEAF
TRBJ1-5 | NA | TRBV5-1 | ASSLGLTGNQPQH
TRBJ1-1 | NA | TRBV5-1 | ASSTVRGVNTEAF
TRBJ2-3 | few | TRBV5-1 | ASSWPGTDTDTQY
TRBJ2-7 | NA | TRBV15 | ATSRDRSRGGRTHEQY
TRBJ2-1 | few | TRBV7-8 | ASSLFSGTPV
TRBJ2-7 | NA | TRBV5-6 | ASSFGLAGGGEQY
TRBJ2-3 | few | TRBV4-2 | ASSQPSGPTGADTQY
TRBJ2-5 | NA | TRBV6-1 | ASSEERDLETQY
TRBJ2-5 | few | TRBV5-1 | ASSFATGGAETQY
TRBJ1-5 | NA | TRBV28 | ASRPASRDRGFNQPQH
TRBJ2-5 | NA | TRBV2 | ASSVAGRGETQY
TRBJ2-3 | NA | TRBV9 | ASSVAPGQSTDTQY
TRBJ1-5 | once | TRBV6-5 | ASQQWKDNQPQH
TRBJ2-7 | NA | TRBV15 | ATSAQDGAYEQY
TRBJ2-1 | NA | TRBV19 | ASADSGRALDEQF
TRBJ2-7 | NA | TRBV11-2 | ASSFRTRTESSTYEQY
TRBJ2-2 | NA | TRBV5-1 | ASSLVGGTATGELF
TRBJ2-1 | NA | TRBV6-1 | ASSDGAGQGLNEQF
TRBJ2-3 | NA | TRBV7-3 | ASSPPGQGGADTQY
TRBJ2-7 | NA | TRBV21-1 | ASTLYTDNTRQY
TRBJ1-1 | NA | TRBV5-1 | ASRGQGGGTEAF
TRBJ2-7 | once | TRBV2 | ASSRSYEQY
TRBJ2-2 | NA | TRBV19 | ASSISQGISRELF
TRBJ2-2 | NA | TRBV5-1 | ASSSGQGGTGELF